This TCR beta chain was identified during a study of T-cell reconstitution after alpha-beta-depleted transplantation in children (dated by TCRdb to about 2016). Background on the whole study: Using TCR repertoire profiling, the study quantitatively followed how T-cell immune reconstitution unfolded in children after TCRalphabeta/CD19-depleted allogeneic hematopoietic cell transplantation.

Deletion took 8 bases off V and 6 bases off J, with a span of 8 bases between the germline ends. From the cysteine up to the phenylalanine, the CDR3 has a length of 11 residues. The sequence is cut down to CDR3 DNA, 33 bases in frame from base 1. Preparation of the library involved PCR. This sample was sequenced with an Illumina HiSeq 2500. Molecular barcoding was employed in the preparation of TCR libraries, with unique molecular identifiers being used to normalize TCRbeta repertoire quantification. Using fastp trimming at Q25 and MiXCR clonotype assembly, TCRdb reanalyzed the public sequencing data and kept in-frame beta chains. One record per CDR3 amino acid sequence lists the most common genes and DNA. In this sample the table shows about 340,000 distinct CDR3 sequences, about 16% of which occur a single time. The ten largest clones capture roughly 40% of the sample. To note about this clonotype: There is no known antigen for this receptor. It has no much larger one-base neighbor in the sample; base qualities were not kept.

The full study reports these points: In some patients, the high TCRbeta diversity seen at day 60 was put down to recipient T cells and intrathymic progenitors that had survived conditioning. The apparently early alphabetaT-cell count recovery about two months after transplant was reportedly dependent on only several hundred rapidly expanded clones derived from non-depleted graft cells. Over the following months the frequencies of hyperexpanded clones went down, and after one year T-cell counts and TCRbeta diversity were mostly credited to newly produced T cells.

In light of the paper, this sample's treatment or condition label describes: allogeneic hematopoietic cell transplantation with graft depleted of TCRalphabeta T cells and CD19 B cells. The children who served as transplant recipients had been given grafts of TCRalphabeta/CD19-depleted allogeneic hematopoietic cells. The source is a male patient aged 2-15 years who had a stem cell transplant for acute lymphoblastic leukemia, so the T cells may come from the graft donor. Sample: PBMCs, mostly from graft donor cells, taken 360 days after TCRalphabeta/CD19-depleted stem cell transplant. The chain is assembled from TRBV12-3 or TRBV12-4 and TRBJ2-4; no D gene is confidently identified. CDR3 reads: CASRSINIQYF. The DNA sequence is as follows: TGTGCCAGCCGCTCAATAAACATTCAGTACTTC.